The 31 T cell receptor beta chains given below trace back to one sample, sequenced in a study of cytomegalovirus exposure and HLA in healthy donors. The PCR had 60 Vbeta and 13 Jbeta primers. Clones were read by immunoSEQ multiplex PCR, and TCRdb kept only the in-frame ones, dropping some. This sample has 180,000 or so clones; about 79% occur once, and the top ten carry just under 6.5%. Sequencing was performed on PBMCs. These TCRs come from a man in his forties in good health and CMV-seropositive.

The chain links TRBV5-5 to TRBJ2-7; D is uncertain. Trimming stripped 0 bases from V and 3 bases from J, with 7 bases between. Per the germline V gene, CDR1 is SGHKS and CDR2 is YYEKEE (reference sequence). CDR3 size: 13 residues. CDR3 region: CASSLVRLYEQYF. CDR3 nucleotides: TGTGCCAGCAGCTTGGTGCGGCTCTACGAGCAGTACTTC.

V gene TRBV28 combines with J gene TRBJ2-2, with 9 bases matching TRBD2. The germline CDR1 and CDR2 sequences are MDHEN and SYDVKM. V dropped 2 bases and J dropped 3; count of bases not matched to a gene: 7. The CDR3 spans 17 residues. CDR3 nucleotide sequence: TGTGCCAGCAGTTTAGGGGCGGGAGGGCATGACACCGGGGAGCTGTTTTTT. It yields the protein CASSLGAGGHDTGELFF.

The CDR3 DNA reads TGTGCCAGCAGCGAAACGAGAGGGGGGAACACTGAAGCTTTCTTT. Translated, it gives CASSETRGGNTEAFF. V usage is TRBV5-8 and J usage is TRBJ1-1; perhaps TRBD1 as D (6 bases). This CDR3 contains 15 residues. Between the trimmed V and J ends, which lost 4 bases and 1 base, there was a span of 14 bases. Germline V CDR1 and CDR2: SGHTS, YDEGEE.

The rearrangement joins TRBV19 to TRBJ2-2; TRBD2 aligns across 7 bases. Germline assignment: CDR1 LNHDA and CDR2 SQIVND (reference sequence). V dropped 5 bases and J dropped 4; count of bases not matched to a gene: 7. CDR3 length: 15 amino acids. CDR3 sequence (DNA): TGTGCCAGTAGTCCCGAGCGGGATTTCACCGGGGAGCTGTTTTTT. Encoded protein: CASSPERDFTGELFF.

The table lists this clone with a few counts. The chain uses TRBV9 and TRBJ2-7, with 7 nucleotides matching TRBD1. Germline V CDR1 and CDR2: SGDLS, YYNGEE. This CDR3 spans 16 amino acids. J was trimmed by 1 base and V by 2 bases; bases with no gene match: 9. The CDR3 region is CASSVNPLTGSYEQYF. Here the CDR3 DNA reads TGTGCCAGCAGCGTCAACCCGCTGACAGGGTCCTACGAGCAGTACTTC.

The chain uses TRBV2 and TRBJ2-5, with 7 bases lining up with TRBD2. With the DNA end fitting TRBJ2-7 better, the J assignment may be wrong. Germline CDR1 SNHLY, CDR2 FYNNEI. This CDR3 comprises 15 residues. For the CDR3, the DNA is TGTGCCAGCAGTGACCCTCGGACTAGTTATAACGAGCAGTACTTC. Translated, it gives CASSDPRTSYNEQYF.

This clone was detected only once. The gene calls are TRBV27 and TRBJ2-1; the match to TRBD2 covers 12 bases. CDR1 MNHEY and CDR2 SMNVEV come from the germline V gene (reference sequence). With 9 bases clipped from V and 4 bases from J, the junction kept 4 bases outside the gene matches. CDR3 length: 14 amino acids. The CDR3, as DNA: TGTGCCAGTGTCGGGACTAGCGGGTACAATGAGCAGTTCTTC. This translates into CASVGTSGYNEQFF.

DNA of the CDR3: TGTGCCAGCAAAGCGGGAGCATTGACGAACACCGGGGAGCTGTTTTTT. Protein product: CASKAGALTNTGELFF. V usage is TRBV18 and J usage is TRBJ2-2, with 8 nucleotides matching TRBD2. CDR3 size: 16 residues. From germline, CDR1 is KGHSH and CDR2 LQKENI. Losses at the gene ends were 8 bases for V and 0 bases for J; bases not matched to a gene: 8.

V and J are TRBV11-3 and TRBJ2-3; TRBD2 agrees at 8 bases. Per germline, CDR1 SGHNT and CDR2 YENEEA. J was trimmed by 3 bases and V by 5 bases; bases with no gene match: 10. CDR3 size: 16 residues. The CDR3 loop reads CASSAGLAPLTDTQYF. The CDR3 DNA sequence: TGTGCCAGCAGCGCTGGACTAGCTCCCTTGACAGATACGCAGTATTTT. Supplemented by reference TRBV11-3 and TRBJ2-3, the full variable domain reads EAGVVQSPRYKIIEKKQPVAFWCNPISGHNTLYWYLQNLGQGPELLIRYENEEAVDDSQLPKDRFSAERLKGVDSTLKIQPAELGDSAVYLCASSAGLAPLTDTQYFGPGTRLTVL.

The chain has TRBV10-3 and TRBJ1-5; 7 bases line up with TRBD1. The V gene end was trimmed by 11 bases and the J gene end by 5 bases; junction bases not matched to a gene: 9. In germline, CDR1 is ENHRY, CDR2 SYGVKD. CDR3 length equals 13 residues. CDR3 loop: CASSRQGDQPQHF. The CDR3 region has the DNA TGTGCCTCCTCGAGACAGGGTGATCAGCCCCAGCATTTT.

As regards this clone: The junction differs from germline at one of its ends, possibly a read error. The chain joins TRBV28 to TRBJ1-1, with 7 bases matching TRBD1. CDR1 and CDR2 from the germline V gene are MDHEN and SYDVKM. The CDR3 runs 12 residues. The CDR3 nucleotides are TGTGCCAGCAGTTTAGAGGACAGGCGGCAGATCTTT. Its translation: CASSLEDRRQIF.

With regard to this clone: Other DNA sequences in the same sample also yield this CDR3. The V call is TRBV15, the J call TRBJ2-7; 7 nucleotides match TRBD1. This CDR3 contains 13 residues. J gave up 3 bases and V 3 bases, and 2 bases lay outside the gene matches. In germline, CDR1 is LNHNV, CDR2 YYDKDF (reference sequence). Written as DNA, the CDR3 is TGTGCCACCAGCAGGGACAGGAGCTACGAGCAGTACTTC. Translated, it gives CATSRDRSYEQYF.

The V gene is TRBV2, the J gene TRBJ2-5, with unresolved D. V shed 4 bases and J shed 1 base, with 10 bases lying between them. The CDR3 sequence is 14 residues long. The V gene's germline CDR1 is SNHLY and CDR2 FYNNEI. CDR3 DNA: TGTGCCAGCAGTGCCAGATCAGTCCAAGAGACCCAGTACTTC. Its translation is CASSARSVQETQYF.

V gene TRBV7-9 combines with J gene TRBJ1-2, with TRBD1 matching over 7 bases. CDR3 length equals 17 residues. Germline assignment: CDR1 SEHNR and CDR2 FQNEAQ (reference sequence). The trim removed 4 bases at V and 2 bases at J, leaving 13 bases unmatched. CDR3 nucleotide sequence: TGTGCCAGCAGCTCCATGGACAGGTCGGTATTAAACTATGGCTACACCTTC. Protein product: CASSSMDRSVLNYGYTF.

The chain recombines TRBV6-6 with TRBJ2-7; 7 positions agree with TRBD1. The ends lost 6 bases at V and 0 bases at J; junction bases unmatched: 8. CDR1 is MNHNY, CDR2 SVGAGI, per germline (reference sequence). There are 15 residues in the CDR3. CDR3 nucleotides: TGTGCCAGCAGCCCACCAGGGACAGCCTCCTACGAGCAGTACTTC. Its translation: CASSPPGTASYEQYF.

J is TRBJ1-1 and V is TRBV11-3; 7 bases are shared with TRBD1. The J segment lost 4 bases and the V segment lost 4 bases, leaving 18 bases of the junction unmatched. The CDR3 consists of 18 residues. In germline, CDR1 is SGHNT, CDR2 YENEEA. As DNA, the CDR3 is TGTGCCAGCAGCTCCCAGGGGGAATCAACGTGGGCGAGCACTGAAGCTTTCTTT. It translates to CASSSQGESTWASTEAFF.

The J gene is TRBJ2-7, the V gene TRBV19, with a weak D call TRBD2 (6 bases). The CDR3 is made up of 14 amino acids. In germline, CDR1 is LNHDA, CDR2 SQIVND (reference sequence). Trimming took off 6 bases at V and 5 bases at J, with 17 bases between the two ends. CDR3 protein: CASRSPLGGDEQYF. The CDR3, as DNA: TGTGCCAGTAGATCCCCCCTGGGGGGTGACGAGCAGTACTTC.

The chain joins TRBV2 to TRBJ2-1; 12 bases are a match to TRBD2. The CDR3 loop spans 16 amino acids. Losses at the gene ends were 2 bases for V and 5 bases for J; bases not matched to a gene: 4. Germline V lookup: CDR1 SNHLY, CDR2 FYNNEI. CDR3 in amino acids: CASSESGLAGNNEQFF. The CDR3 DNA is TGTGCCAGCAGTGAATCCGGACTAGCGGGGAACAATGAGCAGTTCTTC.

The chain combines TRBV6-1 with TRBJ2-5, with 7 bases lining up with TRBD1. The V segment lost 6 bases and the J segment 5 bases; nucleotides outside the gene matches: 9. The germline V gene has CDR1 MNHNS and CDR2 SASEGT. CDR3 length equals 14 residues. The CDR3 region has the DNA TGTGCCAGCAGGAGACAGGGCCCCGGGGAGACCCAGTACTTC. As protein: CASRRQGPGETQYF.

The chain recombines TRBV12-1 with TRBJ2-3; TRBD2 is the table's D call, not checked against the DNA. TRBV12-1 is recorded as a pseudogene. The length of the CDR3 is 16 residues. The CDR3 region is CASSIGLAACTDTQYF. The CDR3 DNA is TGTGCCAGCAGCATCGGACTAGCGGCCTGCACAGATACGCAGTATTTT.

The chain links TRBV5-1 to TRBJ1-1; 7 bases are a match to TRBD1. Trimming took 4 bases from V and 6 from J; bases not matched to a gene: 3. From germline, CDR1 is SGHRS and CDR2 YFSETQ. The CDR3 runs 12 residues. CDR3 coding DNA: TGCGCCAGCAGCCCTGGACAGGCTGAAGCTTTCTTT. Its translation is CASSPGQAEAFF.

The V gene is TRBV2, the J gene TRBJ2-5; TRBD1 aligns across 11 bases. J lost 4 bases, V lost 6 bases, and 7 bases had no gene match. This CDR3 has 15 residues. The germline gives CDR1 SNHLY, CDR2 FYNNEI. DNA of the CDR3: TGTGCCAGCAGACAGCAAGGGACAGGGGGAGAGACCCAGTACTTC. Protein product: CASRQQGTGGETQYF.

The chain uses TRBV28 and TRBJ2-3, with unresolved D. This CDR3 has 12 amino acids. CDR1 and CDR2 (germline): MDHEN, SYDVKM. V was shortened by 1 base and J by 6 bases, with 5 bases between the two germline ends. The CDR3, as DNA: TGTGCCAGCAGTTTATTGTCGGATACGCAGTATTTT. Protein: CASSLLSDTQYF.

Only a few counts were recorded for this clone. The V gene is TRBV9, the J gene TRBJ1-2, with D possibly matching TRBD1 (5 bases). The germline CDR1 and CDR2 sequences are SGDLS and YYNGEE. V was shortened by 3 bases and J by 3 bases, with 15 bases between the two germline ends. The CDR3 runs 15 residues. CDR3 loop: CASSAGRGIDYGYTF. The CDR3 region has the DNA TGTGCCAGCAGCGCCGGTAGGGGTATCGACTATGGCTACACCTTC.

This clone was picked up a small number of times. The chain carries TRBV9 and TRBJ2-3; tentative D call: TRBD1 (5 bases). Trimming took 3 bases from V and 0 from J, leaving 11 bases between them. CDR1 SGDLS and CDR2 YYNGEE come from the germline V gene. This CDR3 region has 15 residues. CDR3 residues: CASSGRTTSTDTQYF. The CDR3 bases are TGTGCCAGCAGCGGACGGACAACTAGCACAGATACGCAGTATTTT.

This CDR3 is CASSLALGQNYNEQFF. The CDR3 DNA follows: TGTGCCAGCAGCTTAGCGTTGGGACAGAACTACAATGAGCAGTTCTTC. J is TRBJ2-1 and V is TRBV7-9; 7 bases match TRBD1. Trimming cost V 0 bases and J 3 bases; bases outside gene matches: 5. This CDR3 has 16 amino acids. Germline V gene lookup returns CDR1 SEHNR and CDR2 FQNEAQ (reference sequence).

For the CDR3, the DNA is TGTGCCAGCAGTTACACGGGAGTGGTATTTGATGAGCAGTTCTTC. It yields the protein CASSYTGVVFDEQFF. The J gene is TRBJ2-1, the V gene TRBV6-5; D possibly corresponds to TRBD2 (6 bases). The CDR3 is 15 residues long. Trimming shortened V by 2 bases and J by 8 bases, and 16 bases separated the two germline ends. Germline V gives CDR1 MNHEY, CDR2 SVGAGI.

V is TRBV19 and J is TRBJ2-1, with D unresolved. The V gene lost 1 base and the J gene lost 1 base, with 8 bases spanning the gap. Germline CDR1 and CDR2: LNHDA and SQIVND (reference sequence). The CDR3 is 15 residues long. The CDR3 region is CASSIVDFSYNEQFF. CDR3 sequence (DNA): TGTGCCAGTAGTATAGTAGATTTTTCCTACAATGAGCAGTTCTTC.

J is TRBJ2-5 and V is TRBV2, with a tentative D call TRBD2 (6 bases). The J call is uncertain, as TRBJ2-7 better fits the DNA end. This CDR3 is built from 13 residues. Germline V lookup: CDR1 SNHLY, CDR2 FYNNEI. The chain's CDR3 is CASTGGTPYEQYF. For the CDR3, the DNA is TGTGCCAGCACCGGGGGAACGCCCTACGAGCAGTACTTC.

This rearrangement joins TRBV5-1 to TRBJ1-1; TRBD1 matches 10 bases. Germline loops: CDR1 SGHRS, CDR2 YFSETQ. The CDR3 length is 15 residues. V shed 4 bases and J 5 bases; nucleotides not matched to a gene: 8. The CDR3: CASSRTGGLETEAFF. In DNA, the CDR3 is TGCGCCAGCAGCCGGACAGGGGGTCTGGAAACTGAAGCTTTCTTT.

The genes are TRBV5-6 and TRBJ2-1; 12 bases match TRBD2. The CDR3 is 16 amino acids. The V and J ends lost 3 bases and 6 bases, in that order; junction bases with no gene match: 7. Germline V lookup: CDR1 SGHDT, CDR2 YYEEEE. The CDR3 nucleotides are TGTGCCAGCAGCTCCAGACTAGCGGGAGTCCCCAATGAGCAGTTCTTC. Residues: CASSSRLAGVPNEQFF.